This T cell receptor beta chain emerged from a study of OX40 agonist ivuxolimab in advanced cancers. Overall study context: Patients undergoing dose escalation presented with hepatocellular carcinoma, melanoma, renal cell or head and neck cancer.

The method was immunoSEQ multiplex PCR; TCRdb's version includes in-frame clones alone and lacks a portion of them. Here the sample spans over 100,000 clones, 90% to 95% being singletons. Germline V gene data show CDR1 as MNHEY and CDR2 as SVGAGI. This CDR3 has 12 residues. Trimming took off 5 bases at V and 4 bases at J, with 8 bases between the two ends. No patient had autoimmune disease or received systemic immunosuppression. Blood sampling was done at baseline, cycle 4 day 1, and cycle 7 day 1. This specimen consisted of CD4+ or CD8+ T cells sorted from blood, obtained in a trial of the OX40 agonist ivuxolimab. The chain is built from TRBV6-5 and TRBJ1-1; D may be TRBD1 (5 bases). The clonotype was recovered from an adult with an advanced solid tumor such as melanoma, head and neck, liver or kidney cancer. DNA of the CDR3: TGTGCCAGCAGTAGGAGGGGCACTGAAGCTTTCTTT. It codes for CASSRRGTEAFF.